These 30 T cell receptor beta chains were sequenced from one sample in a study of T cells expressing NK-cell markers. TCRdb re-called the 5' RACE reads, yielding one record per CDR3 amino acid sequence without DNA. The specimen's table records 450,000 to 600,000 distinct CDR3 sequences. The sequencing sample was made of blood T cells: a sorted CD56 or NKG2C T cell subset, CD4+ or CD8+ T cells, or bulk PBMC T cells (not recorded which). Source of these receptors: a man aged 18-30 years in good health.

The rearrangement joins TRBV3-1 to TRBJ1-4. Germline V CDR1 and CDR2: LGHDT, YNNKEL (reference sequence). The CDR3 runs 15 residues. CDR3 sequence: CASSGSRATNEKLFF.

The chain links TRBV29-1 to TRBJ2-7; checking the TCRdb D call of TRBD1 is not possible without DNA. CDR1 is SQVTM, CDR2 ANQGSEA, per germline. This CDR3 has 12 amino acids. The CDR3 protein is CSAGQDIYEQYF.

The chain joins TRBV7-2 to TRBJ2-6; the D call from TCRdb, TRBD1, cannot be confirmed without DNA. The CDR3 covers 17 residues. The germline CDR1 and CDR2 sequences are SGHTA and FQGNSA. The CDR3 reads CASSPQRRGRWANVLTF. The whole variable domain, filled in from reference TRBV7-2 and TRBJ2-6, reads GAGVSQSPSNKVTEKGKDVELRCDPISGHTALYWYRQSLGQGLEFLIYFQGNSAPDKSGLPSDRFSAERTGGSVSTLTIQRTQQEDSAVYLCASSPQRRGRWANVLTFGAGSRLTVL.

J is TRBJ1-4 and V is TRBV4-2; there is no DNA to check the TCRdb D call of TRBD1. The CDR3 consists of 16 residues. Germline CDR1 and CDR2: LGHNA and YNFKEQ. The chain's CDR3 is CASSQFSGQINEKLFF.

V gene TRBV20-1 combines with J gene TRBJ1-1. This CDR3 region has 14 residues. Germline CDR1 is DFQATT and CDR2 is SNEGSKA (reference sequence). The CDR3 is CSASLSVIGTEAFF.

CDR3 protein: CASSLRPGGGETQYF. J is TRBJ2-5 and V is TRBV5-1; there is no DNA to check the TCRdb D call of TRBD1. CDR1 and CDR2 (germline): SGHRS, YFSETQ. The CDR3 contains 15 residues.

V is TRBV28 and J is TRBJ2-7. The CDR3 runs to 14 residues. Germline assignment: CDR1 MDHEN and CDR2 SYDVKM. The CDR3 loop reads CASSLLGSAREQYF.

The gene calls are TRBV4-3 and TRBJ1-1; TCRdb outputs TRBD1, but without DNA this stays unchecked. The CDR3 totals 13 residues. The germline gives CDR1 LGHNA, CDR2 YSLEER. CDR3 amino acids: CASSPQGDTEAFF.

The chain is built from TRBV12-3 or TRBV12-4 and TRBJ2-3; TCRdb returns TRBD2, unconfirmable since there is no DNA. CDR3 length equals 17 residues. The chain's CDR3 is CASSLRVNERGTDTQYF.

The rearrangement joins TRBV7-2 to TRBJ2-7. This CDR3 comprises 12 residues. Germline V gives CDR1 SGHTA, CDR2 FQGNSA. CDR3 loop: CASSSSSYEQYF.

CDR3 region: CASSLIYSELSVPNNEQFF. The chain couples TRBV5-5 to TRBJ2-1. Germline V gives CDR1 SGHKS, CDR2 YYEKEE (reference sequence). This CDR3 has 19 amino acids.

V and J are TRBV29-1 and TRBJ1-5. Looked up from germline, CDR1 is SQVTM and CDR2 is ANQGSEA. This CDR3 is built from 11 residues. CDR3 amino acids: CSVEDIRPQHF.

The chain combines TRBV5-1 with TRBJ2-7; the D call from TCRdb, TRBD1, cannot be confirmed without DNA. CDR3 length: 13 amino acids. Germline V gives CDR1 SGHRS, CDR2 YFSETQ. CDR3 protein: CASSRGRGGEQYF. Supplemented by reference TRBV5-1 and TRBJ2-7, the full variable domain reads KAGVTQTPRYLIKTRGQQVTLSCSPISGHRSVSWYQQTPGQGLQFLFEYFSETQRNKGNFPGRFSGRQFSNSRSEMNVSTLELGDSALYLCASSRGRGGEQYFGPGTRLTVT.

The chain links TRBV2 to TRBJ1-5; TCRdb gives TRBD1 as the D gene, but with no DNA this cannot be confirmed. This CDR3 contains 14 residues. Germline V gene data show CDR1 as SNHLY and CDR2 as FYNNEI. This CDR3 is CASSESRGDQPQHF.

This rearrangement joins TRBV24-1 to TRBJ2-5; checking the TCRdb D call of TRBD2 is not possible without DNA. CDR3 length equals 14 residues. Germline V lookup: CDR1 KGHDR, CDR2 SFDVKD. CDR3 region: CATSEASPGETQYF.

This chain joins TRBV7-9 and TRBJ1-2. This CDR3 comprises 15 residues. Germline V gene sequence: CDR1 SEHNR, CDR2 FQNEAQ (reference sequence). CDR3 loop: CASSSEGWVKGGYTF.

This chain links TRBV12-3 or TRBV12-4 with TRBJ2-1; TCRdb's D gene call, TRBD2, goes unchecked for lack of DNA. This CDR3 region has 16 residues. CDR3 amino acids: CASSDTGLAIDNEQFF.

The genes are TRBV18 and TRBJ2-7. The CDR3 extends over 15 amino acids. Germline V gene lookup returns CDR1 KGHSH and CDR2 LQKENI. The CDR3 sequence: CASSPPVGAVGEQYF.

V usage is TRBV5-6 and J usage is TRBJ2-1; TCRdb calls TRBD1, which cannot be checked without DNA. Germline assignment: CDR1 SGHDT and CDR2 YYEEEE. The CDR3 loop spans 15 amino acids. CDR3 protein: CASLEDTSSYNEQFF. Using reference TRBV5-6 and TRBJ2-1 for the parts outside the CDR3, the full variable domain is DAGVTQSPTHLIKTRGQQVTLRCSPKSGHDTVSWYQQALGQGPQFIFQYYEEEERQRGNFPDRFSGHQFPNYSSELNVNALLLGDSALYLCASLEDTSSYNEQFFGPGTRLTVL.

The chain recombines TRBV3-1 with TRBJ2-5. The CDR3 runs to 15 residues. CDR1 is LGHDT and CDR2 is YNNKEL in the germline V gene (reference sequence). CDR3 region: CASSQARTEQETQYF.

The rearrangement uses TRBV7-2 and TRBJ2-5. CDR1 and CDR2 from the germline V gene are SGHTA and FQGNSA. This CDR3 is built from 15 residues. This CDR3 reads CASSPQLRGSETQYF.

This chain joins TRBV14 and TRBJ2-1; without DNA, the TCRdb call of TRBD2 cannot be checked. Germline V CDR1 and CDR2: SGHDN, FVKESK. This CDR3 is built from 16 residues. The CDR3 region is CASSQDASGWTNEQFF. Full variable domain (rest looked up from reference TRBV14 and TRBJ2-1): EAGVTQFPSHSVIEKGQTVTLRCDPISGHDNLYWYRRVMGKEIKFLLHFVKESKQDESGMPNNRFLAERTGGTYSTLKVQPAELEDSGVYFCASSQDASGWTNEQFFGPGTRLTVL.

This sequence joins TRBV3-1 and TRBJ1-5; TCRdb calls TRBD1, which cannot be checked without DNA. The CDR3 has 16 amino acids. Germline V lookup: CDR1 LGHDT, CDR2 YNNKEL (reference sequence). CDR3 loop: CASSQGVKTGDQPQHF.

The chain employs TRBV12-3 or TRBV12-4 and TRBJ2-1; TCRdb's assignment of TRBD2 cannot be checked, as there is no DNA. CDR3 length: 16 residues. This chain's CDR3 is CASSQLAGSSYNEQFF.

V is TRBV5-1 and J is TRBJ2-3; the D gene TCRdb calls, TRBD2, cannot be checked with no DNA. The CDR3 extends over 14 amino acids. Looked up from germline, CDR1 is SGHRS and CDR2 is YFSETQ. The CDR3 protein is CASRVAGVRDTQYF.

This chain connects TRBV3-1 to TRBJ2-1; as DNA is missing, the TRBD2 call by TCRdb cannot be tested. The germline V gene has CDR1 LGHDT and CDR2 YNNKEL (reference sequence). This CDR3 comprises 18 residues. The CDR3 protein is CASSQDPTSGRTYNEQFF.

The chain uses TRBV11-2 and TRBJ2-3; the TRBD1 assignment by TCRdb is unverifiable without DNA. The CDR3 length is 17 residues. Germline loops: CDR1 SGHAT, CDR2 FQNNGV. CDR3 protein: CASSLGGFWSDADTQYF.

V is TRBV11-3 and J is TRBJ1-1; TCRdb designates TRBD1, a call that cannot be tested without DNA. The germline gives CDR1 SGHNT, CDR2 YENEEA. The CDR3 has 14 amino acids. The CDR3 sequence is CASLQGRMNTEAFF.

The chain carries TRBV7-9 and TRBJ2-1; as DNA is missing, the TRBD1 call by TCRdb cannot be tested. Germline V lookup: CDR1 SEHNR, CDR2 FQNEAQ (reference sequence). The CDR3 loop spans 16 amino acids. The CDR3 loop reads CASSPGGQLIHNEQFF.

The rearrangement uses TRBV12-3 or TRBV12-4 and TRBJ1-5. This CDR3 contains 12 residues. Here the CDR3 reads CAGGTSGQPQHF.